This T cell receptor (beta chain) was captured by sequencing in a study of identical twins. Template switching added a universal primer site; cDNA carried unique molecular identifiers. TCRdb re-called the 5' RACE reads through MiXCR, storing one row per CDR3 protein. The sample consists of roughly 1,500,000 distinct CDR3 sequences, 25% to 35% of them appearing once. There were only healthy Caucasians among the donors. Trimming stripped 2 bases from V and 0 bases from J, with 7 bases between. Germline V lookup: CDR1 SEHNR, CDR2 FQNEAQ (reference sequence). This CDR3 is 14 amino acids long. This clonotype has just a few counts. Its antigen is as yet unknown. Study-level findings and limits: For out-of-frame alpha sequences shared by twins, low generation probability was in excess. Within cord blood, abundant beta clonotypes carried fewer insertions, but memory repertoires showed no such trend.

This TCR was sampled from a newborn girl in good health. J is TRBJ2-5 and V is TRBV7-9; D is undetermined. Sequences were obtained from cord blood. The CDR3 is CASSLYAHQETQYF. In DNA form, the CDR3 reads TGTGCCAGCAGCTTATACGCCCACCAAGAGACCCAGTACTTC.